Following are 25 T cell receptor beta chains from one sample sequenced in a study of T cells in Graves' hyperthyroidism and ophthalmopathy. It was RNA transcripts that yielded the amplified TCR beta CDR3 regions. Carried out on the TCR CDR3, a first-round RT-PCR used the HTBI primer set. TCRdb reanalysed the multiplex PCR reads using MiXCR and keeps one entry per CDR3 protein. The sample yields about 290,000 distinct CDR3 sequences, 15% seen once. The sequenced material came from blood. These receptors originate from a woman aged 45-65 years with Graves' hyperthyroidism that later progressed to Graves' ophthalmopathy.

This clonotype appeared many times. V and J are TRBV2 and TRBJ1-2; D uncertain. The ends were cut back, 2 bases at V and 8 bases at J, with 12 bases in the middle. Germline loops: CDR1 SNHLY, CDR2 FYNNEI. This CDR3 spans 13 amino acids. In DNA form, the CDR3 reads TGTGCCAGCAGTGAAAACGGGCTTGGAGGCTACACCTTC. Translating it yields CASSENGLGGYTF.

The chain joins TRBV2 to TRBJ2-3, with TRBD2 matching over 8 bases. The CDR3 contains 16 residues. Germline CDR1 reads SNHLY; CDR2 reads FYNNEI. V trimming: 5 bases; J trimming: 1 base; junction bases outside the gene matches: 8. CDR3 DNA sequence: TGTGCCAGCAGTCTTACTAGCGGATACCGCACAGATACGCAGTATTTT. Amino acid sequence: CASSLTSGYRTDTQYF.

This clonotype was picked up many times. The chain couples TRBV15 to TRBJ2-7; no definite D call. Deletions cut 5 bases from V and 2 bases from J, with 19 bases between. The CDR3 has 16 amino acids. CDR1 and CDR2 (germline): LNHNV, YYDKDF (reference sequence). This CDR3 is CATSGYRTAPTYEQYF. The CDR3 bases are TGTGCCACCAGCGGCTATCGGACGGCTCCCACCTACGAGCAGTACTTC.

Written as DNA, the CDR3 is TGTGCCGTGCAGGGGGCAGAAGAGACCCAGTACTTC. Amino acid sequence: CAVQGAEETQYF. V usage is TRBV12-3 or TRBV12-4 and J usage is TRBJ2-5; 8 nucleotides match TRBD1. V gave up 11 bases and J gave up 3 bases; unmatched junction bases: 5. This CDR3 comprises 12 residues.

The CDR3, as DNA: TGTGCCAGTAGTAGGAGGGACACCGGGGAGCTGTTTTTT. It is translated as CASSRRDTGELFF. The chain links TRBV19 to TRBJ2-2; weak D call: TRBD2 (6 bases). Germline-derived CDR1 and CDR2 are LNHDA and SQIVND (reference sequence). The CDR3 loop spans 13 amino acids. Trimming shortened V by 4 bases and J by 3 bases, and 6 bases separated the two germline ends.

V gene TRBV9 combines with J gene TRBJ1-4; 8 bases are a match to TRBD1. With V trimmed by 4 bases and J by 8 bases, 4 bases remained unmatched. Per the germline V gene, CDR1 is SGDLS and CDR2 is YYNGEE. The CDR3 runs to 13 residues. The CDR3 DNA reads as TGTGCCAGCAGCCCACGGACAGGGGAAAAACTGTTTTTT. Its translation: CASSPRTGEKLFF. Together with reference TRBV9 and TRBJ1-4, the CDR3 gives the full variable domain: DSGVTQTPKHLITATGQRVTLRCSPRSGDLSVYWYQQSLDQGLQFLIQYYNGEERAKGNILERFSAQQFPDLHSELNLSSLELGDSALYFCASSPRTGEKLFFGSGTQLSVL.

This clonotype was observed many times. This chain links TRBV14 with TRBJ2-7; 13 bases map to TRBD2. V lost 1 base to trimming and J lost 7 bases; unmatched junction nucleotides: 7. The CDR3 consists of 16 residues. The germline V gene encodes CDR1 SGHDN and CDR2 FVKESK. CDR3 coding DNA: TGTGCCAGCAGCCAAGGTCTACTAGCGGGAGGGATTGAGCAGTACTTC. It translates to CASSQGLLAGGIEQYF.

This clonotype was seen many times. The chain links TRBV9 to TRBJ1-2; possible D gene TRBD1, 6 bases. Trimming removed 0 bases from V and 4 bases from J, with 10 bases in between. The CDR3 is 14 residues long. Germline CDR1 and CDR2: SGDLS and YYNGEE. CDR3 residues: CASSVGGTPYGYTF. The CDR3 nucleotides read TGTGCCAGCAGCGTAGGAGGGACACCCTATGGCTACACCTTC.

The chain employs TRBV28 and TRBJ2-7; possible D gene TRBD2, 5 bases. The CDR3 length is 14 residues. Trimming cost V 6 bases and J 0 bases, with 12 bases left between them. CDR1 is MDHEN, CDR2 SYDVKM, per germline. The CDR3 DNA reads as TGTGCCAGCAGATCAGCGGCCCTCTCCTACGAGCAGTACTTC. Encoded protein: CASRSAALSYEQYF.

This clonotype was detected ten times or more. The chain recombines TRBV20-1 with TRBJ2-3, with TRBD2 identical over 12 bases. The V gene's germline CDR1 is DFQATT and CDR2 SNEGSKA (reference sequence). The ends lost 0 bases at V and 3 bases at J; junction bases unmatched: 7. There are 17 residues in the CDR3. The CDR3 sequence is CSARDPSGREGTDTQYF. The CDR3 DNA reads TGCAGTGCTAGAGACCCTAGCGGGAGGGAGGGAACAGATACGCAGTATTTT.

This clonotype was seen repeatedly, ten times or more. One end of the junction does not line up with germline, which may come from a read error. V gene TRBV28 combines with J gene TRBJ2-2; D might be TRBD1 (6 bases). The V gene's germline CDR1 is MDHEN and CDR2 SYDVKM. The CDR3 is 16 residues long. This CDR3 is CASSHGGASKTGELFF. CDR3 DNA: TGTGCCAGCAGCCATGGGGGCGCTTCGAAGACCGGGGAGCTGTTTTTT.

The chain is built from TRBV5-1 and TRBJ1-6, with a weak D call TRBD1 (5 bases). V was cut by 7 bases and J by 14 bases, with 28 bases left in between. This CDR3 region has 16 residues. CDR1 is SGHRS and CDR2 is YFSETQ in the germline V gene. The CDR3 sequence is CASGAPRLAGGSSLHF. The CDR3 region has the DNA TGCGCCAGCGGGGCTCCGAGACTAGCGGGAGGCAGCTCCCTCCACTTT.

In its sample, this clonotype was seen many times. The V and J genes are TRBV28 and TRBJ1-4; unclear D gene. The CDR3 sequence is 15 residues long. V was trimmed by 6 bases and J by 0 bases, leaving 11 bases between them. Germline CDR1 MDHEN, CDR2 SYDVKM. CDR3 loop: CASRLPEATNEKLFF. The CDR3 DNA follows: TGTGCCAGCAGGCTTCCGGAAGCAACTAATGAAAAACTGTTTTTT.

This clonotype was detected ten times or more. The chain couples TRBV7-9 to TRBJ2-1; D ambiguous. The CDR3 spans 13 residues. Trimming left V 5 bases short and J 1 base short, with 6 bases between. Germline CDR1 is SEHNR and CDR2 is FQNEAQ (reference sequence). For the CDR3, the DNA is TGTGCCAGCAGCCAGGATTCCTACAATGAGCAGTTCTTC. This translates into CASSQDSYNEQFF.

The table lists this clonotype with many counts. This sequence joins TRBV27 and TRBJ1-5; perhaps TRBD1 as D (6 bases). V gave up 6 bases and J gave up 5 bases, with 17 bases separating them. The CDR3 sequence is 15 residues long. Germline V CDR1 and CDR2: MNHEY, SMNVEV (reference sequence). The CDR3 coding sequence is TGTGCCAGCAGGGGGGGCACAGGCCCCGATCAGCCCCAGCATTTT. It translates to CASRGGTGPDQPQHF.

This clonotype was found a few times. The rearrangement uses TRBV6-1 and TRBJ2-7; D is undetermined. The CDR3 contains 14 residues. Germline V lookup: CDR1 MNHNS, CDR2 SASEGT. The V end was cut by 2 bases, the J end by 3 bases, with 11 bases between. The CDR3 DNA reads TGTGCCAGCAGTGAACTCCCTCTCCGCTACGAGCAGTACTTC. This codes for CASSELPLRYEQYF.

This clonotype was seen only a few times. CDR3 in amino acids: CASSPGVAGETGELFF. The CDR3 DNA reads as TGTGCCAGCTCTCCCGGAGTAGCGGGAGAGACCGGGGAGCTGTTTTTT. V usage is TRBV18 and J usage is TRBJ2-2; 9 bases fit TRBD2. Germline CDR1 and CDR2: KGHSH and LQKENI. V lost 6 bases and J lost 5; bases outside the gene matches: 10. The length of the CDR3 is 16 residues.

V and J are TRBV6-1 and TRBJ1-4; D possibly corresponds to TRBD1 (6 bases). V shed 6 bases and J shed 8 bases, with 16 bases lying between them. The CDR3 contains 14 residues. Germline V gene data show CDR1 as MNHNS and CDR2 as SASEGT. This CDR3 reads CASRPQGAREKLFF. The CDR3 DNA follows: TGTGCCAGCAGACCACAGGGAGCCCGGGAAAAACTGTTTTTT.

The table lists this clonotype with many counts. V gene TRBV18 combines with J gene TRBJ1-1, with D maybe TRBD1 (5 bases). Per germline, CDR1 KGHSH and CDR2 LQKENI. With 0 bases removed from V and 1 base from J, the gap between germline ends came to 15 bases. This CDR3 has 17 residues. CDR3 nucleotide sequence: TGTGCCAGCTCACCACCGCGGGTTTGGGGCCGGAACACTGAAGCTTTCTTT. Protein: CASSPPRVWGRNTEAFF.

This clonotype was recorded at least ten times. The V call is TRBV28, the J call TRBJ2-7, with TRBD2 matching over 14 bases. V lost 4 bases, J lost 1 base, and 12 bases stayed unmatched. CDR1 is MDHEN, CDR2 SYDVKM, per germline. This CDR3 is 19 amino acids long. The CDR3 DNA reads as TGTGCCAGCAGTTCAATAGGGACTAGCGGGAGAGGGCTTTCCTACGAGCAGTACTTC. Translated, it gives CASSSIGTSGRGLSYEQYF.

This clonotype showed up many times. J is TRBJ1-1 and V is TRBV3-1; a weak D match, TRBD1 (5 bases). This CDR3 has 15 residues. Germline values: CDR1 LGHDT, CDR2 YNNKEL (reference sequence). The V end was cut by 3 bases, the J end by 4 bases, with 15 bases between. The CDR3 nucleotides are TGTGCCAGCAGCCACCTCCGGGAGGGGATCACTGAAGCTTTCTTT. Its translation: CASSHLREGITEAFF.

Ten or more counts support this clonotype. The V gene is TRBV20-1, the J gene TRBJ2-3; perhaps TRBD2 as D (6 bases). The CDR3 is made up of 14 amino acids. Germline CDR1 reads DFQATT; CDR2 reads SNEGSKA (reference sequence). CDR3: CTPVQAGGTDTQYF. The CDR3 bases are TGCACTCCGGTCCAGGCAGGAGGGACAGATACGCAGTATTTT.

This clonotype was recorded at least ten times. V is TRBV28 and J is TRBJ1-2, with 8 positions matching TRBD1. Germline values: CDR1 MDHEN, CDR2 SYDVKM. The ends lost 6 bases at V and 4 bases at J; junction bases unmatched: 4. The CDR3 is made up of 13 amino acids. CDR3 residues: CASSLGTGYGYTF. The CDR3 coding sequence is TGTGCCAGCAGCCTCGGGACAGGCTATGGCTACACCTTC.

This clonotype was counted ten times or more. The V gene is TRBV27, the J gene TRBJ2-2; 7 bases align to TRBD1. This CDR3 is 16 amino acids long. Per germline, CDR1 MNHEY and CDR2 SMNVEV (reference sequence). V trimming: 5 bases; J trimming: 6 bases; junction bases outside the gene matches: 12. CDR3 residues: CASSVTGATVSGELFF. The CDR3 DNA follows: TGTGCCAGCAGTGTTACAGGGGCGACGGTCTCCGGGGAGCTGTTTTTT.

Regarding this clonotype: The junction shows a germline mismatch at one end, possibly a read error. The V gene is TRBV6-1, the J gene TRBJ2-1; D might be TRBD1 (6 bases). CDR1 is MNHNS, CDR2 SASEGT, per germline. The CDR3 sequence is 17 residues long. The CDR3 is CASSEIWDTPSYNERFF. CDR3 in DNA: TGTGCCAGCAGTGAAATTTGGGACACTCCCTCCTACAATGAGCGGTTCTTC.